This TCR beta chain was retrieved from a study of regulatory T cells in long-lasting Graves disease. Looking at the study overall: Newly diagnosed Graves' patients had taken antithyroid drugs under 3 months. Study-wide results and caveats: Lower TCR diversity was seen in persistent Graves' patients than in newly diagnosed ones. Persistent disease favored TRBV28, TRBJ1-2 and TRBJ2-5.

Sequencing libraries for TCR beta were prepared with iRepertoire HTBI primers and Arm-PCR of CDR3 regions. TCRdb processed the multiplex PCR reads anew with MiXCR; each CDR3 protein has one entry. The sample comprises over 200,000 distinct CDR3 sequences, about a sixth of which are singletons, and roughly 23% rests with the top ten. Trimming at V came to 3 bases and at J to 4 bases, leaving 3 bases not matched to a gene. CDR1 is MNHEY and CDR2 is SMNVEV in the germline V gene (reference sequence). The CDR3 runs to 14 residues. This sample's time point: newly diagnosed GD, antithyroid drugs for less than 3 months. From PBMCs, RNA was extracted and then used to make the TCR library. Worth noting for this clonotype: The antigen is not known.

The TCR originated in a female donor with Graves disease. The chain carries TRBV27 and TRBJ1-5; 7 bases agree with TRBD1. The material was peripheral blood mononuclear cells (PBMCs), obtained at new diagnosis, from a patient treated with antithyroid drugs. CDR3 DNA: TGTGCCAGCAGTTTTGGGACAGATAATCAGCCCCAGCATTTT. Residues: CASSFGTDNQPQHF.